Detailed here is one T cell receptor beta chain. Produced via immunoSEQ multiplex PCR; TCRdb's table is partial and in-frame only. The sample holds tens of thousands of clones, approximately 94% seen once. CDR1 and CDR2 (germline): LNHDA, SQIVND (reference sequence). V was clipped by 8 bases and J by 2 bases; unmatched bases: 8. The CDR3 spans 15 residues. This entry comes from a study of technical replicates of blood from a few donors. This TCR was recovered from a human donor in good health. The chain links TRBV19 to TRBJ2-2, with 7 nucleotides matching TRBD2. What was sequenced was T cells isolated from PBMCs. The CDR3 DNA reads TGTGCCAGTCAACTAGCGATATCTAACACCGGGGAGCTGTTTTTT. Translated, it gives CASQLAISNTGELFF.